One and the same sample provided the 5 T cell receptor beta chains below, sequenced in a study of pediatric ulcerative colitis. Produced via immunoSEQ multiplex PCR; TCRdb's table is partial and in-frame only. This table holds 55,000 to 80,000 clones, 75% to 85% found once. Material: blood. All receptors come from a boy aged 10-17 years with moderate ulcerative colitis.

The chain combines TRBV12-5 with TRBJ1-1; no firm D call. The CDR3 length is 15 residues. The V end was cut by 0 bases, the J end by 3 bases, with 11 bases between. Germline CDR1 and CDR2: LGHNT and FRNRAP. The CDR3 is CASGLVSGKDTEAFF. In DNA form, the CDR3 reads TGTGCTAGTGGTTTGGTATCAGGTAAGGACACTGAAGCTTTCTTT.

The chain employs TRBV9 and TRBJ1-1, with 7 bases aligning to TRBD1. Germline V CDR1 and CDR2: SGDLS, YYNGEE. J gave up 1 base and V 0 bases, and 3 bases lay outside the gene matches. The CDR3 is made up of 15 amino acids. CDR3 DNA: TGTGCCAGCAGCGTAGACAGGGGCCCGAACACTGAAGCTTTCTTT. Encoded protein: CASSVDRGPNTEAFF.

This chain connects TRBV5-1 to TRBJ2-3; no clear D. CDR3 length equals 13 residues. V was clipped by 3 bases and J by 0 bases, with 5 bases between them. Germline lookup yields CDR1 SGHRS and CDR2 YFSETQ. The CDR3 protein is CASSSSSTDTQYF. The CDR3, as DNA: TGCGCCAGCAGCTCTTCTAGCACAGATACGCAGTATTTT.

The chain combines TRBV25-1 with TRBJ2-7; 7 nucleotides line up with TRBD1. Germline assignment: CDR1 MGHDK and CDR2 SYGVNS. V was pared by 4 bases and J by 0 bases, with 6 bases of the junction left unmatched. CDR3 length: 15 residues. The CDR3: CASSGGQAFSYEQYF. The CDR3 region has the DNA TGTGCCAGCAGTGGCGGACAGGCCTTCTCCTACGAGCAGTACTTC.

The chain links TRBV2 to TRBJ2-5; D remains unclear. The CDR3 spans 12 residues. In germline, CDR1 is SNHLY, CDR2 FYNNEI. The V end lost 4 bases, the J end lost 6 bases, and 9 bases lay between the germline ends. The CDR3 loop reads CASSGETKTQYF. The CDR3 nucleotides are TGTGCCAGCAGTGGGGAAACCAAGACCCAGTACTTC.